What follows is one TCR beta chain and its context. Antigen: not known. This sample was taken from a study of shared clonotypes between healthy human individuals. General observations from the study: Around 5.3% of naive CD4 clonotypes were shared across four donors.

Positively selected for CCR7, the CD45RO-negative cells used as naive CD8 cells excluded terminally differentiated effector memory CD45RA+ cells. Recent vaccinations or acute infections were absent in the healthy HIV-negative adult donors. Across several immunoSEQ plates, the genomic DNA of each subset was split evenly. Only in-frame clones appear in the TCRdb table, and some are missing; sequencing was by immunoSEQ multiplex PCR. The table has hundreds of thousands of clones, about 95% seen once. The CDR3 spans 15 residues. From germline, CDR1 is SGHDT and CDR2 YYEEEE. Trimming took 0 bases from V and 0 from J, leaving 7 bases between them.

This TCR was sampled from a woman in her 30s in good health. Sequencing used naive CD8+ T cells sorted from blood. This chain joins TRBV5-6 and TRBJ2-1, with D unclear. CDR3 sequence: CASSLDFRSYNEQFF. CDR3 DNA: TGTGCCAGCAGCTTGGACTTCCGCTCCTACAATGAGCAGTTCTTC.